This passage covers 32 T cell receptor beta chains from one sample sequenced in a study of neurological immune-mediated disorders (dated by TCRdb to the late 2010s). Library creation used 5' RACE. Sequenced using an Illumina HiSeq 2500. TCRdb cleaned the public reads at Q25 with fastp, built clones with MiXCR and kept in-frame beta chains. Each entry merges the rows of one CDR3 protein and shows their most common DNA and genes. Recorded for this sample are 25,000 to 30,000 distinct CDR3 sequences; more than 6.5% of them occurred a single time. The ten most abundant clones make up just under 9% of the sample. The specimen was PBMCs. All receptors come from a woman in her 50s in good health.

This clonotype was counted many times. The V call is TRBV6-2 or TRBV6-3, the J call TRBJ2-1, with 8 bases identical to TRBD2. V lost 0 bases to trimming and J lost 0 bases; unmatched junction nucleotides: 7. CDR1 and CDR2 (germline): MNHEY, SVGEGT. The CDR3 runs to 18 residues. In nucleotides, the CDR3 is TGTGCCAGCAGTTACTCCACCGGGGCGGGAGGCTCCTACAATGAGCAGTTCTTC. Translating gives CASSYSTGAGGSYNEQFF.

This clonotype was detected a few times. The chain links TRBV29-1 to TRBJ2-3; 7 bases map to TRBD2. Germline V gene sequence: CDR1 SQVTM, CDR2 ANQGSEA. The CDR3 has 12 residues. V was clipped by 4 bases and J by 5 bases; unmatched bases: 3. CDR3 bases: TGCAGCGTTGGGGAGGGCGGAGATACGCAGTATTTT. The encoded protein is CSVGEGGDTQYF.

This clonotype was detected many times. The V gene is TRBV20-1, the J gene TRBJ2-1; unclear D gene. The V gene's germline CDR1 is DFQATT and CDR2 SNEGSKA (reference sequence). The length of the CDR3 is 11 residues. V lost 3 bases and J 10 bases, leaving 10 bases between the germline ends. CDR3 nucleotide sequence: TGCAGTGCTAGCCCAACCTCCGAGCAGTTCTTC. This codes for CSASPTSEQFF.

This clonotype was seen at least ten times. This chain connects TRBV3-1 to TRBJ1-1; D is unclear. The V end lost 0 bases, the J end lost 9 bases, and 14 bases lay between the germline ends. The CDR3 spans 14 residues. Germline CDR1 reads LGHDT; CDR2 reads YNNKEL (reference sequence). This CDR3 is CASSQDGGRGKAFF. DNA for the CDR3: TGTGCCAGCAGCCAAGACGGTGGGCGTGGGAAAGCTTTCTTT.

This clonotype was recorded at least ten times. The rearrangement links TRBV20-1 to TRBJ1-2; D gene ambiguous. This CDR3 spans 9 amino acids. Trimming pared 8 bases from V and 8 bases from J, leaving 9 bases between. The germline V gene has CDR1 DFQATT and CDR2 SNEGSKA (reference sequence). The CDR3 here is CSTQQGYTF. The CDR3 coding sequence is TGCAGTACCCAGCAGGGCTACACCTTC.

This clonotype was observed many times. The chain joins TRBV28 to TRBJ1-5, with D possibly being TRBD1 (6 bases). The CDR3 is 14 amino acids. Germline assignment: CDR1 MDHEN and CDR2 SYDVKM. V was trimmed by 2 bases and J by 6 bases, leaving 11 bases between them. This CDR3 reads CASSLNTGSQPQHF. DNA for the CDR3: TGTGCCAGCAGTTTAAACACAGGGAGTCAGCCCCAGCATTTT.

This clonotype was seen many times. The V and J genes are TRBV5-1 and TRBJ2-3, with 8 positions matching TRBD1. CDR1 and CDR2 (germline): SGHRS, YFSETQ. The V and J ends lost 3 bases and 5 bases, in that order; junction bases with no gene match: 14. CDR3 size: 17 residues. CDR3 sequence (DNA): TGCGCCAGCAGCTCCCGTCCGTGGCAGGGGGCTGGAGATACGCAGTATTTT. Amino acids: CASSSRPWQGAGDTQYF.

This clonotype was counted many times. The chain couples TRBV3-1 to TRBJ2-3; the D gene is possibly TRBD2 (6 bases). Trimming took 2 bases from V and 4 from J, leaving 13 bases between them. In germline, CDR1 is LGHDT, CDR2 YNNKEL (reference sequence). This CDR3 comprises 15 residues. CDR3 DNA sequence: TGTGCCAGCAGCCAACTAACTAGCCTTTCAGATACGCAGTATTTT. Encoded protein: CASSQLTSLSDTQYF.

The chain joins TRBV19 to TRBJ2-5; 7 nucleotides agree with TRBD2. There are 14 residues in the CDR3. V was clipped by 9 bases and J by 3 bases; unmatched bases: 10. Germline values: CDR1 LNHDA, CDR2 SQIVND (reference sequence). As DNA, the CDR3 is TGTGCCAGCCGGGACTATTTCAAGGAAGAGACCCAGTACTTC. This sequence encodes CASRDYFKEETQYF.

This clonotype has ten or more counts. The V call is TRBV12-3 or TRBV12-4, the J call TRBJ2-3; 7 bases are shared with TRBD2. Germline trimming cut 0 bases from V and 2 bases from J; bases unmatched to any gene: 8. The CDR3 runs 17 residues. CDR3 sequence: CASSLALAAGVTDTQYF. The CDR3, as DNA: TGTGCCAGCAGTTTAGCGCTTGCGGCGGGAGTCACAGATACGCAGTATTTT.

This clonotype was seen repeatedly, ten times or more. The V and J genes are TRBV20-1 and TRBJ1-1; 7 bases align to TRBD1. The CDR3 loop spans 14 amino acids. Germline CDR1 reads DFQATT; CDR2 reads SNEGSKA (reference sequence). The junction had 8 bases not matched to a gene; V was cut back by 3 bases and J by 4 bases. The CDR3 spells CSASTGARGTEAFF. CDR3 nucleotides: TGCAGTGCTAGTACAGGGGCTCGGGGCACTGAAGCTTTCTTT.

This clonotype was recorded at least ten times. The CDR3 protein is CSAGQASSYEQYF. CDR3 sequence (DNA): TGCAGCGCCGGACAAGCGAGCTCCTACGAGCAGTACTTC. V is TRBV29-1 and J is TRBJ2-7, with D possibly TRBD1 on 5 matching bases. CDR3 size: 13 residues. The V end lost 7 bases, the J end lost 0 bases, and 13 bases lay between the germline ends. Germline loops: CDR1 SQVTM, CDR2 ANQGSEA.

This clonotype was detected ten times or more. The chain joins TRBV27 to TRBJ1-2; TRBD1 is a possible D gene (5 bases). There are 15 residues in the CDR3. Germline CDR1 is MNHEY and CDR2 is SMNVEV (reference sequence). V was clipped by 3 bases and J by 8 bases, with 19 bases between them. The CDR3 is CASSFGGTSRRGYTF. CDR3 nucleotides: TGTGCCAGCAGTTTTGGAGGGACCTCCCGTCGAGGCTACACCTTC.

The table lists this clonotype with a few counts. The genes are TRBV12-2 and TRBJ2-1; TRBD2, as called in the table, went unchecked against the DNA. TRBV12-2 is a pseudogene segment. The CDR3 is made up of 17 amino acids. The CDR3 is CASPEWTGGRRWDEQFF. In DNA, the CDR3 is TGTGCAAGTCCCGAATGGACTGGCGGGAGAAGGTGGGATGAGCAGTTCTTC.

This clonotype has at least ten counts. DNA for the CDR3: TGCAGCGTTGCCCTCAACCCCTCTGCAACTAATGAAAAACTGTTTTTT. It yields the protein CSVALNPSATNEKLFF. The chain is built from TRBV29-1 and TRBJ1-4; no firm D call. V lost 4 bases, J lost 0 bases, and 15 bases lay in between. This CDR3 spans 16 amino acids. The germline V gene has CDR1 SQVTM and CDR2 ANQGSEA. Supplemented by reference TRBV29-1 and TRBJ1-4, the full variable domain reads SAVISQKPSRDICQRGTSLTIQCQVDSQVTMMFWYRQQPGQSLTLIATANQGSEATYESGFVIDKFPISRPNLTFSTLTVSNMSPEDSSIYLCSVALNPSATNEKLFFGSGTQLSVL.

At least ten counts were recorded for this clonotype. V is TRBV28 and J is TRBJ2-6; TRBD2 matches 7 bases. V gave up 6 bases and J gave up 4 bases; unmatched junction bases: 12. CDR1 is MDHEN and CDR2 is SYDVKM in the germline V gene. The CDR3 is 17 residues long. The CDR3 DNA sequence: TGTGCCAGCAGGGGAAGCGGGAAGGGGCTCGGGGCCAACGTCCTGACTTTC. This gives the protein CASRGSGKGLGANVLTF.

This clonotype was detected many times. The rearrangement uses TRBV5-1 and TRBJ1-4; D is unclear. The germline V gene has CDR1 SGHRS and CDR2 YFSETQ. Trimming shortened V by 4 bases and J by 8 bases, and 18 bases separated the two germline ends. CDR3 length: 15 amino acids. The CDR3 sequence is CASSQGPAGGEKLFF. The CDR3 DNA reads TGCGCCAGCAGCCAAGGACCCGCCGGAGGCGAAAAACTGTTTTTT.

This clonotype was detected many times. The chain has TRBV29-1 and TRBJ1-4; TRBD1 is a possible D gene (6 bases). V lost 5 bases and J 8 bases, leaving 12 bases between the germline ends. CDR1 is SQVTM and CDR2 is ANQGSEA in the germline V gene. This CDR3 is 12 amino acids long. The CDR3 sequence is CSVIEGEEKLFF. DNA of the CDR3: TGCAGCGTTATAGAGGGGGAGGAAAAACTGTTTTTT.

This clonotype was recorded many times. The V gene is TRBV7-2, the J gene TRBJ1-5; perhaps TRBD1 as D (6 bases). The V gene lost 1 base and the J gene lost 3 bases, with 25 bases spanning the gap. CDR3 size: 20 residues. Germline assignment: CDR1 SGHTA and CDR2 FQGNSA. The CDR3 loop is CASSLVGVGRGRALNQPQHF. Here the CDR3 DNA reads TGTGCCAGCAGCTTAGTCGGGGTGGGCAGGGGCCGTGCCCTCAATCAGCCCCAGCATTTT.

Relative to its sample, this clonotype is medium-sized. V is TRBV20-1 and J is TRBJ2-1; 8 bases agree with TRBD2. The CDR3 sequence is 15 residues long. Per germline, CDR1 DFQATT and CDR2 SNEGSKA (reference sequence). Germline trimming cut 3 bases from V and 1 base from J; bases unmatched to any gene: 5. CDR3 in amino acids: CSASRGGGSYNEQFF. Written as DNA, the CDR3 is TGCAGTGCTAGCAGGGGCGGGGGGTCCTACAATGAGCAGTTCTTC.

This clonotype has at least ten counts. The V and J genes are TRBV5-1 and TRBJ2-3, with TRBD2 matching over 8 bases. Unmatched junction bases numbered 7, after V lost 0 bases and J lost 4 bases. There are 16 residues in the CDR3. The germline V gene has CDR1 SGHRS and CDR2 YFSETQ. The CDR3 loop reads CASSLAGRGASDTQYF. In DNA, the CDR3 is TGCGCCAGCAGCTTGGCCGGGCGGGGGGCATCAGATACGCAGTATTTT.

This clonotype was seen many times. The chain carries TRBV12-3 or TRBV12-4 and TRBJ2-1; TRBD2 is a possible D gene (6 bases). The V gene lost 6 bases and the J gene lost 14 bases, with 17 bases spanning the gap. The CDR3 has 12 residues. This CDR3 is CASSSTSSGKFF. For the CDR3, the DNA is TGTGCCAGCAGCTCGACTAGTTCGGGAAAGTTCTTC.

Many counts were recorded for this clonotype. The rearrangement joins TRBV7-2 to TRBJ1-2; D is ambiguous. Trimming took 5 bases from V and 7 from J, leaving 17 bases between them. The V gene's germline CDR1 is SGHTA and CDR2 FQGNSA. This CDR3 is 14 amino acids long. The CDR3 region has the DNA TGTGCCAGCAGCAGGGCCCTGAATGGTCTTGGCTACACCTTC. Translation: CASSRALNGLGYTF.

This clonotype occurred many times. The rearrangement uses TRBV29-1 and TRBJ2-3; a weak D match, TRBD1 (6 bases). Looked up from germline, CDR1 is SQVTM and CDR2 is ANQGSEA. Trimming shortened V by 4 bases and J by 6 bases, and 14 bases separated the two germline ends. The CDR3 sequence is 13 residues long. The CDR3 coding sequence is TGCAGCGTTGGGGACATCCCTGGGGATACGCAGTATTTT. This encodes CSVGDIPGDTQYF.

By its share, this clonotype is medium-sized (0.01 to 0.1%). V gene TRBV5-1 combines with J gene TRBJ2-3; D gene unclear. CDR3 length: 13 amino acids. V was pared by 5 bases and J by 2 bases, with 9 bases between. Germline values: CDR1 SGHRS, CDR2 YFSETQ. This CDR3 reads CASSGTDTDTQYF. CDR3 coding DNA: TGCGCCAGCAGTGGAACAGACACAGATACGCAGTATTTT. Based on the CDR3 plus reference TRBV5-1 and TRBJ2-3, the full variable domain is KAGVTQTPRYLIKTRGQQVTLSCSPISGHRSVSWYQQTPGQGLQFLFEYFSETQRNKGNFPGRFSGRQFSNSRSEMNVSTLELGDSALYLCASSGTDTDTQYFGPGTRLTVL.

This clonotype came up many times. The CDR3 loop reads CASSSSGHYNQPQHF. The CDR3 region has the DNA TGTGCCAGCAGCTCGTCGGGACATTACAATCAGCCCCAGCATTTT. This chain uses TRBV7-2 with TRBJ1-5, with D possibly being TRBD1 (6 bases). CDR1 is SGHTA, CDR2 FQGNSA, per germline. V was clipped by 4 bases and J by 3 bases, with 13 bases between them. This CDR3 region has 15 residues.

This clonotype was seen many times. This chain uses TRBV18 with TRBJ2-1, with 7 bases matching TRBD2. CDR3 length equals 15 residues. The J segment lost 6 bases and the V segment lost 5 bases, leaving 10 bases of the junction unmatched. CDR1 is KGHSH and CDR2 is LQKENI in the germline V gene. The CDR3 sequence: CASSSRGGIGNEQFF. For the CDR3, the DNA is TGTGCCAGCTCATCTCGCGGGGGTATTGGCAATGAGCAGTTCTTC. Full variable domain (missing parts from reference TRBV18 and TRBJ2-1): NAGVMQNPRHLVRRRGQEARLRCSPMKGHSHVYWYRQLPEEGLKFMVYLQKENIIDESGMPKERFSAEFPKEGPSILRIQQVVRGDSAAYFCASSSRGGIGNEQFFGPGTRLTVL.

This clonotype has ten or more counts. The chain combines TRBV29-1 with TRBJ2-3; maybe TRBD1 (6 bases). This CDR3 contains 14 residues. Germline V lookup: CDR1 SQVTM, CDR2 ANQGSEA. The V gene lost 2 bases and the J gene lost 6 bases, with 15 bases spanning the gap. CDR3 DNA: TGCAGCGTTGAATTGGGCAACAGGGCCGATACGCAGTATTTT. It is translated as CSVELGNRADTQYF.

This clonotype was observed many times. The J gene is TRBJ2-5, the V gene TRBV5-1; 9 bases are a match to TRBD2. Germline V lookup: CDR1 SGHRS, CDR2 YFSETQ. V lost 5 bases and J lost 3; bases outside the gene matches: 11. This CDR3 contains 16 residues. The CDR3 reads CASRVLAGRSEETQYF. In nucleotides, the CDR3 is TGCGCCAGCAGAGTGCTAGCGGGAAGGTCGGAAGAGACCCAGTACTTC.

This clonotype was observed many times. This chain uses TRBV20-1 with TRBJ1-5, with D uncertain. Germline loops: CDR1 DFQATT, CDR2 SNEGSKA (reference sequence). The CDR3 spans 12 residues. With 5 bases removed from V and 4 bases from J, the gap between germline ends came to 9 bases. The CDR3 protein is CSAGPVNQPQHF. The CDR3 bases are TGCAGTGCTGGACCGGTGAATCAGCCCCAGCATTTT.

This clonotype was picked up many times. The CDR3 coding sequence is TGTGCCAGCAGCTTTACAGGGACCATCAATCAGCCCCAGCATTTT. This sequence encodes CASSFTGTINQPQHF. The rearrangement links TRBV5-8 to TRBJ1-5, with D possibly matching TRBD1 (6 bases). V shed 2 bases and J shed 3 bases, with 12 bases lying between them. From germline, CDR1 is SGHTS and CDR2 YDEGEE. The CDR3 length is 15 residues.

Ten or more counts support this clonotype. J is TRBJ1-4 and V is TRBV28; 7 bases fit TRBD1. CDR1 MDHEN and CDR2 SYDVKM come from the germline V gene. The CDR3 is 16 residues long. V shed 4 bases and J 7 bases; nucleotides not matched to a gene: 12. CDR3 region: CASSSQGGRRSEKLFF. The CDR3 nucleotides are TGTGCCAGCAGTTCCCAGGGGGGACGAAGAAGTGAAAAACTGTTTTTT.